This T cell receptor beta chain emerged from a study of T cell changes during pregnancy in multiple sclerosis. Generated by immunoSEQ multiplex PCR, the TCRdb table keeps only in-frame clones and is missing some. In the table there are approximately 100,000 clones, around 90% of which are singletons. Germline V gene lookup returns CDR1 MNHNY and CDR2 SVGAGI (reference sequence). V was pared by 2 bases and J by 4 bases, with 5 bases of the junction left unmatched. The CDR3 spans 15 residues. The sequence was obtained from a female donor with multiple sclerosis, enrolled in a pregnancy study. The sample consisted of peripheral blood, taken after pregnancy. The gene calls are TRBV6-6 and TRBJ1-5; 7 nucleotides line up with TRBD1. The CDR3 region is CASSYVDRRNQPQHF. The DNA of the CDR3 is TGTGCCAGCAGTTACGTGGACAGGAGAAATCAGCCCCAGCATTTT.